The sequence of this T cell receptor (beta chain) was determined in a study of identical twins. The study's findings and limits: Clonotypes of the beta chain that were abundant in cord blood carried fewer insertions (memory repertoires showed none).

This CDR3 has 14 residues. V lost 7 bases, J lost 7 bases, and 17 bases lay in between. Germline loops: CDR1 MNHEY, CDR2 SVGEGT. Template switching supplied a universal primer site; unique molecular identifiers were carried on the cDNA. TCRdb used MiXCR to reprocess the 5' RACE reads, holding one entry per CDR3 protein. There are about 280,000 distinct CDR3 sequences in the sample; more than 6.5% occur only once, and approximately 2.1% lies in the top ten. This clonotype was seen more than once but under ten times. Its antigen is still unknown. Separately, the same data were catalogued under a study of yellow fever vaccine responses in identical twins. This second study notes: Vaccine T cell responses of twins reportedly seemed partly convergent and partly personalized.

The gene calls are TRBV6-2 or TRBV6-3 and TRBJ2-4, with D perhaps being TRBD1 or TRBD2 (5 bases each). The TCR originated in a woman aged 18-29 years in good health. Sequencing input: memory (CD45RO+) T cells sorted from blood. The CDR3 bases are TGTGCCAGCAACCCTGGCGCAGAGGGGAACATTCAGTACTTC. It codes for CASNPGAEGNIQYF.